The 13 T cell receptor beta chains reported below all come from one sample, sequenced in a study of OX40 agonist ivuxolimab in advanced cancers. Library method: the immunoSEQ multiplex PCR assay. In its TCRdb copy, this immuneACCESS table keeps in-frame sequences only and misses some clones. Where compared with another copy, unresolved V genes explain less than half of these, and the others have no known cause. In this sample the table shows about 62,000 clones, around 74% of which occur a single time. 11% of the sample is taken by the ten largest. The sequenced sample was CD4+ or CD8+ T cells sorted from blood, obtained in a trial of the OX40 agonist ivuxolimab. All receptors come from an adult with an advanced solid tumor such as melanoma, head and neck, liver or kidney cancer.

The V gene is TRBV4-3, the J gene TRBJ2-5, with D maybe TRBD1 (6 bases). CDR1 and CDR2 from the germline V gene are LGHNA and YSLEER. Trimming removed 4 bases at V and 4 bases at J, with 16 bases between. This CDR3 has 15 residues. CDR3 region: CASSLLQGSGETQYF. The CDR3 nucleotides read TGCGCCAGCAGCCTGTTACAGGGTTCCGGAGAGACCCAGTACTTC.

The CDR3 sequence is CASSPDRVGGGQPQHF. The CDR3 bases are TGTGCCAGCTCACCAGACAGGGTAGGAGGAGGACAGCCCCAGCATTTT. This rearrangement joins TRBV18 to TRBJ1-5; 7 positions match TRBD1. Germline assignment: CDR1 KGHSH and CDR2 LQKENI. The CDR3 is 16 residues long. The junction had 11 bases not matched to a gene; V was cut back by 2 bases and J by 7 bases.

This chain connects TRBV5-1 to TRBJ2-5, with TRBD1 matching 7 bases. The CDR3 runs 18 residues. CDR1 is SGHRS, CDR2 YFSETQ, per germline. The V gene end was trimmed by 2 bases and the J gene end by 5 bases; junction bases not matched to a gene: 18. In DNA form, the CDR3 reads TGCGCCAGCAGCTTCCCTTTTGATACCTCGACAGGGATGGAGACCCAGTACTTC. This gives the protein CASSFPFDTSTGMETQYF.

The gene calls are TRBV5-6 and TRBJ2-1, with D tentatively TRBD1 (5 bases). V was trimmed by 4 bases and J by 5 bases, leaving 10 bases between them. In germline, CDR1 is SGHDT, CDR2 YYEEEE. The CDR3 sequence is 13 residues long. CDR3 protein: CASSPTVHNEQFF. The CDR3 DNA follows: TGTGCCAGCAGCCCGACAGTACACAATGAGCAGTTCTTC.

J is TRBJ1-2 and V is TRBV27, with a tentative D call TRBD1 (6 bases). CDR1 MNHEY and CDR2 SMNVEV come from the germline V gene (reference sequence). The length of the CDR3 is 14 residues. Trimming shortened V by 5 bases and J by 4 bases, and 14 bases separated the two germline ends. CDR3 sequence: CASSKSGEVYGYTF. CDR3 DNA: TGTGCCAGCAGTAAGTCAGGGGAGGTCTATGGCTACACCTTC.

This clone is termed medium-sized. The V gene is TRBV7-6, the J gene TRBJ1-5, with 10 bases matching TRBD1. The CDR3 runs to 16 residues. The V gene's germline CDR1 is SGHVS and CDR2 FNYEAQ. Trimming removed 5 bases from V and 5 bases from J; junction bases left unmatched: 9. The CDR3 DNA is TGTGCCAGCAGCGAAGGGACAGGGGAGTATGATCAGCCCCAGCATTTT. It translates to CASSEGTGEYDQPQHF.

The rearrangement joins TRBV10-3 to TRBJ2-7; D may be TRBD1 (5 bases). The CDR3 is 13 amino acids. With 6 bases removed from V and 2 bases from J, the gap between germline ends came to 11 bases. Germline-derived CDR1 and CDR2 are ENHRY and SYGVKD. CDR3 region: CAIRAGSTYEQYF. The CDR3 nucleotides are TGTGCCATCAGGGCAGGGTCTACCTACGAGCAGTACTTC.

The rearrangement uses TRBV29-1 and TRBJ2-5; 9 positions agree with TRBD2. This CDR3 is built from 15 residues. V shed 2 bases and J 3 bases; nucleotides not matched to a gene: 7. Germline assignment: CDR1 SQVTM and CDR2 ANQGSEA. The chain's CDR3 is CSVEKPLAGEETQYF. As DNA, the CDR3 is TGCAGCGTTGAAAAGCCACTAGCGGGTGAAGAGACCCAGTACTTC. Filled out from reference TRBV29-1 and TRBJ2-5, the complete variable domain reads SAVISQKPSRDICQRGTSLTIQCQVDSQVTMMFWYRQQPGQSLTLIATANQGSEATYESGFVIDKFPISRPNLTFSTLTVSNMSPEDSSIYLCSVEKPLAGEETQYFGPGTRLLVL.

This chain uses TRBV18 with TRBJ1-1, with D possibly matching TRBD1 (6 bases). V gave up 4 bases and J gave up 5 bases, with 11 bases separating them. CDR1 and CDR2 (germline): KGHSH, LQKENI. This CDR3 has 13 amino acids. Here the CDR3 DNA reads TGTGCCAGCTCACTTCCCGGGACAACTGAAGCTTTCTTT. It specifies CASSLPGTTEAFF.

The V and J genes are TRBV29-1 and TRBJ2-1, with 8 bases matching TRBD2. The germline CDR1 and CDR2 sequences are SQVTM and ANQGSEA. The CDR3 totals 15 residues. Trimming at V came to 1 base and at J to 8 bases, leaving 10 bases not matched to a gene. CDR3 loop: CSVEVGRGGLDEQFF. The CDR3 bases are TGCAGCGTTGAAGTGGGACGGGGGGGCCTCGATGAGCAGTTCTTC.

The chain joins TRBV28 to TRBJ2-7; D remains ambiguous. In germline, CDR1 is MDHEN, CDR2 SYDVKM. V was pared by 7 bases and J by 2 bases, with 12 bases between. This CDR3 spans 13 amino acids. The CDR3 is CASTSTRTYEQYF. CDR3 DNA sequence: TGTGCCAGCACTTCCACCCGCACCTACGAGCAGTACTTC.

The chain carries TRBV19 and TRBJ1-1; maybe TRBD1 (5 bases). The V end was cut by 5 bases, the J end by 0 bases, with 13 bases between. CDR3 length: 15 residues. Per germline, CDR1 LNHDA and CDR2 SQIVND (reference sequence). CDR3 coding DNA: TGTGCCAGTAGTCCCCGGGACTTAGTGAACACTGAAGCTTTCTTT. This codes for CASSPRDLVNTEAFF.

The chain uses TRBV28 and TRBJ2-6; D is uncertain. Trimming stripped 4 bases from V and 0 bases from J, with 10 bases between. Germline CDR1 is MDHEN and CDR2 is SYDVKM. CDR3 length: 16 residues. For the CDR3, the DNA is TGTGCCAGCAGTTCGCAAAGGGTCTCTGGGGCCAACGTCCTGACTTTC. This codes for CASSSQRVSGANVLTF.